These 29 T cell receptor beta chains originate from one sample sequenced in a study of blood T cell repertoires in COVID-19. The protocol was immunoSEQ multiplex PCR, while the TCRdb copy is restricted to in-frame clones and leaves out a portion. The sample contains roughly 17,000 clones, around 89% of which appear only once. The sequencing sample was made of peripheral blood. The receptor set was obtained from a man aged 80 or over with acute or convalescent COVID-19.

The chain links TRBV18 to TRBJ2-7, with a possible D match to TRBD1 (6 bases). Germline CDR1 KGHSH, CDR2 LQKENI. This CDR3 has 12 amino acids. V was pared by 6 bases and J by 6 bases, with 12 bases between. This chain's CDR3 is CASSAGVGEQYF. Here the CDR3 DNA reads TGTGCCAGCTCCGCAGGGGTCGGCGAGCAGTACTTC.

The genes are TRBV24-1 and TRBJ2-3; the match to TRBD2 covers 8 bases. Germline V CDR1 and CDR2: KGHDR, SFDVKD. J lost 6 bases, V lost 4 bases, and 11 bases had no gene match. The length of the CDR3 is 16 residues. The CDR3 nucleotides read TGTGCCACCAGTGAGGCTGTGAGCGGGGGTAGGGATACGCAGTATTTT. As protein: CATSEAVSGGRDTQYF.

This clone has just a few counts. The chain recombines TRBV5-6 with TRBJ2-7; a possible D gene is TRBD1 (6 bases). There are 15 residues in the CDR3. Looked up from germline, CDR1 is SGHDT and CDR2 is YYEEEE. V lost 0 bases and J 1 base, leaving 11 bases between the germline ends. CDR3 coding DNA: TGTGCCAGCAGCTTGGCAGGGACACTATCCTACGAGCAGTACTTC. The encoded protein is CASSLAGTLSYEQYF.

The chain recombines TRBV14 with TRBJ2-7; TRBD1 is a possible D gene (6 bases). Deletions cut 2 bases from V and 0 bases from J, with 8 bases between. The CDR3 spans 14 residues. CDR1 and CDR2 from the germline V gene are SGHDN and FVKESK. This CDR3 is CASSQMDSSYEQYF. The DNA for the CDR3 is TGTGCCAGCAGCCAAATGGACAGCTCCTACGAGCAGTACTTC.

The V gene is TRBV3-1 (or the pseudogene TRBV3-2), the J gene TRBJ2-3; 7 nucleotides align to TRBD1. Germline trimming cut 2 bases from V and 3 bases from J; bases unmatched to any gene: 8. The CDR3 covers 16 residues. CDR1 LGHDT and CDR2 YNNKEL come from the germline V gene (reference sequence). Here the CDR3 DNA reads TGTGCCAGCAGCCAACGACAGGGTTGGGAGACAGATACGCAGTATTTT. This gives the protein CASSQRQGWETDTQYF.

This clone was found once. This rearrangement joins TRBV2 to TRBJ1-4, with a weak D call TRBD1 (6 bases). The CDR3 contains 15 residues. The ends were cut back, 6 bases at V and 2 bases at J, with 13 bases in the middle. The V gene's germline CDR1 is SNHLY and CDR2 FYNNEI. The CDR3 coding sequence is TGTGCCAGCAGGACCCGGACAGCTACTAATGAAAAACTGTTTTTT. Translating it yields CASRTRTATNEKLFF.

This chain joins TRBV19 and TRBJ1-2, with D hard to call. The CDR3 loop spans 13 amino acids. With 3 bases removed from V and 3 bases from J, the gap between germline ends came to 8 bases. CDR1 and CDR2 from the germline V gene are LNHDA and SQIVND (reference sequence). CDR3 sequence reads: CASSIFTDYGYTF. Here the CDR3 DNA reads TGTGCCAGTAGTATTTTTACAGACTATGGCTACACCTTC.

The CDR3 region has the DNA TGCGCCAGCAGCTTGGGGTGGGAGGGCGAGACCCAGTACTTC. It specifies CASSLGWEGETQYF. The chain employs TRBV5-1 and TRBJ2-5, with TRBD2 matching 7 bases. Germline CDR1 is SGHRS and CDR2 is YFSETQ. This CDR3 is built from 14 residues. Losses at the gene ends were 0 bases for V and 5 bases for J; bases not matched to a gene: 4.

This clone was seen only once. This chain uses TRBV5-8 with TRBJ2-7; 10 bases align to TRBD2. CDR1 and CDR2 from the germline V gene are SGHTS and YDEGEE. The CDR3 extends over 15 amino acids. The trim removed 0 bases at V and 7 bases at J, leaving 7 bases unmatched. CDR3 sequence: CASSLVLAGVGEQYF. DNA for the CDR3: TGTGCCAGCAGCTTGGTTCTAGCGGGAGTTGGAGAGCAGTACTTC.

V usage is TRBV9 and J usage is TRBJ1-1; D uncertain. The CDR3 is 14 amino acids. Trimming stripped 0 bases from V and 1 base from J, with 7 bases between. Germline loops: CDR1 SGDLS, CDR2 YYNGEE. CDR3 amino acids: CASSVGAGNTEAFF. CDR3 nucleotides: TGTGCCAGCAGCGTAGGGGCAGGGAACACTGAAGCTTTCTTT.

The chain recombines TRBV11-2 with TRBJ2-5; TRBD2 aligns across 7 bases. With V trimmed by 0 bases and J by 5 bases, 6 bases remained unmatched. Germline V gene lookup returns CDR1 SGHAT and CDR2 FQNNGV. This CDR3 has 15 residues. In DNA, the CDR3 is TGTGCCAGCAGCTTAGAAGCGGGGCCCTGGGAGACCCAGTACTTC. This gives the protein CASSLEAGPWETQYF.

The rearrangement links TRBV24-1 to TRBJ1-1, with D unresolved. The CDR3 is 11 residues long. With 4 bases removed from V and 11 bases from J, the gap between germline ends came to 10 bases. Germline CDR1 KGHDR, CDR2 SFDVKD. CDR3 DNA sequence: TGTGCCACCAGTGACTCAAGGCGGGCTTTCTTT. It encodes CATSDSRRAFF.

The rearrangement joins TRBV29-1 to TRBJ1-1; TRBD1 is a possible D gene (5 bases). The CDR3 runs to 13 residues. Deletions cut 6 bases from V and 5 bases from J, with 16 bases between. CDR1 is SQVTM and CDR2 is ANQGSEA in the germline V gene. In DNA form, the CDR3 reads TGCAGCGTAATCGAACAGCGGGGGACTGAAGCTTTCTTT. This encodes CSVIEQRGTEAFF.

This clone was counted a single time. In nucleotides, the CDR3 is TGTGCCAGCACCCCCGGGACAGGGGGTTTCGAGCAGTACTTC. It specifies CASTPGTGGFEQYF. The genes are TRBV6-5 and TRBJ2-7; 11 nucleotides agree with TRBD1. This CDR3 is built from 14 residues. Germline V lookup: CDR1 MNHEY, CDR2 SVGAGI. V shed 7 bases, J shed 6 bases, and the junction held 8 bases outside the gene matches.

The rearrangement joins TRBV3-1 (or the pseudogene TRBV3-2) to TRBJ1-2; TRBD1 matches 9 bases. With 3 bases clipped from V and 2 bases from J, the junction kept 4 bases outside the gene matches. CDR1 LGHDT and CDR2 YNNKEL come from the germline V gene (reference sequence). The CDR3 loop spans 15 amino acids. As DNA, the CDR3 is TGTGCCAGCAGCCACGACACAGGGGGCAACTATGGCTACACCTTC. Translation gives CASSHDTGGNYGYTF.

The J gene is TRBJ2-7, the V gene TRBV7-9; the D gene is possibly TRBD2 (5 bases). The V and J ends lost 0 bases and 3 bases respectively, with 18 bases between them. The germline V gene has CDR1 SEHNR and CDR2 FQNEAQ (reference sequence). CDR3 length: 17 amino acids. CDR3 nucleotide sequence: TGTGCCAGCAGCTTAGCGCGTTTAGGGCGGGCTTACTACGAGCAGTACTTC. It codes for CASSLARLGRAYYEQYF. Full variable domain (rest looked up from reference TRBV7-9 and TRBJ2-7): DTGVSQNPRHKITKRGQNVTFRCDPISEHNRLYWYRQTLGQGPEFLTYFQNEAQLEKSRLLSDRFSAERPKGSFSTLEIQRTEQGDSAMYLCASSLARLGRAYYEQYFGPGTRLTVT.

CDR3 region: CASSQAGQGGYEQYF. In DNA form, the CDR3 reads TGTGCCAGCAGTCAGGCCGGGCAGGGGGGATACGAGCAGTACTTC. The chain employs TRBV3-1 (or the pseudogene TRBV3-2) and TRBJ2-7; the D gene is possibly TRBD1 (7 bases). CDR1 is LGHDT and CDR2 is YNNKEL in the germline V gene (reference sequence). The CDR3 loop spans 15 amino acids. Trimming left V 6 bases short and J 4 bases short, with 19 bases between.

This chain links TRBV10-2 with TRBJ1-2; maybe TRBD1 (5 bases). The length of the CDR3 is 14 residues. Germline V CDR1 and CDR2: WSHSY, SAAADI. V lost 8 bases and J lost 6, with 19 bases in between. The DNA for the CDR3 is TGCGCCAGCTTCGGGCAAGGGGAGGGAAATGGCTACACCTTC. Its translation is CASFGQGEGNGYTF.

The genes are TRBV7-8 and TRBJ2-4, with D uncertain. V was shortened by 5 bases and J by 0 bases, with 14 bases between the two germline ends. Germline CDR1 and CDR2: SGHVS and FQNEAQ. The CDR3 covers 16 residues. Here the CDR3 DNA reads TGTGCCAGCAGCCCGTTTACCTCAGAAGCCAAAAACATTCAGTACTTC. This sequence encodes CASSPFTSEAKNIQYF.

This chain links TRBV5-1 with TRBJ1-2; TRBD1 might be the D (5 bases). V lost 0 bases to trimming and J lost 5 bases, with 11 bases between them. Germline values: CDR1 SGHRS, CDR2 YFSETQ. The CDR3 loop spans 14 amino acids. CDR3 residues: CASSLGQQAYGYTF. The CDR3 DNA sequence: TGCGCCAGCAGCTTGGGACAGCAAGCGTATGGCTACACCTTC. Drawing the rest from reference TRBV5-1 and TRBJ1-2, the complete variable domain is KAGVTQTPRYLIKTRGQQVTLSCSPISGHRSVSWYQQTPGQGLQFLFEYFSETQRNKGNFPGRFSGRQFSNSRSEMNVSTLELGDSALYLCASSLGQQAYGYTFGSGTRLTVV.

The gene calls are TRBV19 and TRBJ2-2; 11 nucleotides align to TRBD2. V was clipped by 6 bases and J by 5 bases; unmatched bases: 11. This CDR3 region has 17 residues. CDR1 and CDR2 (germline): LNHDA, SQIVND (reference sequence). The CDR3 sequence is CASSAVAGGGRTGELFF. DNA of the CDR3: TGTGCCAGTAGCGCCGTAGCGGGAGGGGGCAGGACCGGGGAGCTGTTTTTT.

The chain has TRBV27 and TRBJ1-2, with D maybe TRBD1 (5 bases). CDR1 is MNHEY and CDR2 is SMNVEV in the germline V gene (reference sequence). The CDR3 is 15 amino acids. V lost 5 bases and J lost 8, with 21 bases in between. The CDR3 protein is CASSPGMRGGSGYTF. The DNA of the CDR3 is TGTGCCAGCAGTCCGGGTATGCGGGGGGGAAGCGGCTACACCTTC.

Note on this clone: Compared with germline, one end of the junction differs, possibly owing to a read error. The chain recombines TRBV30 with TRBJ1-5; D remains unclear. The CDR3 contains 12 residues. The germline V gene has CDR1 GTSNPN and CDR2 SVGIG (reference sequence). CDR3 loop: CVWSRENQPQHF. The DNA of the CDR3 is TGTGTCTGGAGTCGAGAAAATCAGCCCCAGCATTTT.

This clone has more than one count but fewer than ten. The chain has TRBV19 and TRBJ2-3; 13 positions match TRBD2. CDR3 length: 16 amino acids. From germline, CDR1 is LNHDA and CDR2 SQIVND (reference sequence). The ends lost 4 bases at V and 2 bases at J; junction bases unmatched: 3. The CDR3 region has the DNA TGTGCCAGTAGTACGGGACTAGCGGGATACACAGATACGCAGTATTTT. Translated: CASSTGLAGYTDTQYF.

The chain joins TRBV7-6 to TRBJ2-5; 8 bases map to TRBD2. Trimming cost V 5 bases and J 1 base; bases outside gene matches: 9. Looked up from germline, CDR1 is SGHVS and CDR2 is FNYEAQ. The CDR3 is 16 residues long. The DNA of the CDR3 is TGTGCCAGCAGCCACACTAGCGGCCTACGCCAAGAGACCCAGTACTTC. Its protein is CASSHTSGLRQETQYF.

The V and J genes are TRBV5-1 and TRBJ1-1; possible D gene TRBD1, 5 bases. This CDR3 has 16 residues. CDR1 is SGHRS, CDR2 YFSETQ, per germline. Trimming took off 3 bases at V and 1 base at J, with 16 bases between the two ends. CDR3 bases: TGCGCCAGCAGCTCCGGGACTGCCGACGGGAACACTGAAGCTTTCTTT. It is translated as CASSSGTADGNTEAFF.

CDR3 nucleotide sequence: TGTGCCAGCAGTCAGGGACAGGAGGGCAATCAGCCCCAGCATTTT. Residues: CASSQGQEGNQPQHF. J is TRBJ1-5 and V is TRBV2, with 8 positions matching TRBD1. The V segment lost 5 bases and the J segment 2 bases; nucleotides outside the gene matches: 5. The V gene's germline CDR1 is SNHLY and CDR2 FYNNEI. CDR3 length: 15 residues.

V gene TRBV15 combines with J gene TRBJ2-5; TRBD2 matches at 14 bases. Germline V gene lookup returns CDR1 LNHNV and CDR2 YYDKDF (reference sequence). The CDR3 is made up of 16 amino acids. V shed 0 bases and J 9 bases; nucleotides not matched to a gene: 6. The CDR3 region is CATSRDRLAGGAAQYF. The CDR3 DNA sequence: TGTGCCACCAGCAGAGATAGACTAGCGGGGGGGGCGGCCCAGTACTTC.

V and J are TRBV27 and TRBJ1-1, with a tentative D call TRBD1 (6 bases). With 3 bases removed from V and 4 bases from J, the gap between germline ends came to 9 bases. CDR1 MNHEY and CDR2 SMNVEV come from the germline V gene (reference sequence). The CDR3 runs to 13 residues. The CDR3 bases are TGTGCCAGCAGTTTCCAGGGGACCACTGAAGCTTTCTTT. Residues: CASSFQGTTEAFF.